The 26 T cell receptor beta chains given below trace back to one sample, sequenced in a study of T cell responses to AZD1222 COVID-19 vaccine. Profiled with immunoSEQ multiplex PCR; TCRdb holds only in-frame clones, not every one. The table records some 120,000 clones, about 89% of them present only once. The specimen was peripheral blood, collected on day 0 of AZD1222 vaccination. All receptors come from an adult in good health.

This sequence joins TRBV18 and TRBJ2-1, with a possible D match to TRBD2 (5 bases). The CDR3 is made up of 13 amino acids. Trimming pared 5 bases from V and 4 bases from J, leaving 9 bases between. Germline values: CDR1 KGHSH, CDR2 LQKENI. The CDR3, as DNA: TGTGCCAGCTCATTTGGACTGTACAATGAGCAGTTCTTC. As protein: CASSFGLYNEQFF.

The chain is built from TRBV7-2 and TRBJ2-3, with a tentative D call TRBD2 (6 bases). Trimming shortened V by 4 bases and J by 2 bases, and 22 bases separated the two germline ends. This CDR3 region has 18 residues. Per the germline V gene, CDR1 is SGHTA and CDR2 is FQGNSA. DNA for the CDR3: TGTGCCAGCAGCTCCGCCTTCAATCAGGGACTTTACACAGATACGCAGTATTTT. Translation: CASSSAFNQGLYTDTQYF.

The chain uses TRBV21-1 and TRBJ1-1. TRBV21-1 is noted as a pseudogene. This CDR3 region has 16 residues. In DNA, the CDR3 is TGTGCCAGCAGCCGCGGTTGGGAGGGGGAAAACACTGAAGCTTTCTTT. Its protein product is CASSRGWEGENTEAFF.

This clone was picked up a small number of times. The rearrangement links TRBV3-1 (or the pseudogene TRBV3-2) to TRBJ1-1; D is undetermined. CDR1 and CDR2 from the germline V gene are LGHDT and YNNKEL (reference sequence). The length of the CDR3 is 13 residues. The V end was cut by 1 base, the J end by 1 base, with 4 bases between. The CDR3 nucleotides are TGTGCCAGCAGCCAAGCCAAGAACACTGAAGCTTTCTTT. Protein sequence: CASSQAKNTEAFF.

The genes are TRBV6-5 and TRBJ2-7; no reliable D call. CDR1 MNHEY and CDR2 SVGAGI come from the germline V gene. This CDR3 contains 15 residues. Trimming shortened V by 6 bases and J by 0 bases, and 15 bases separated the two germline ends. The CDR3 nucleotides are TGTGCCAGCAGGCACGGGTCACCAGACTCCTACGAGCAGTACTTC. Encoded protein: CASRHGSPDSYEQYF.

The CDR3 spells CASSYEGRDYNEQFF. The CDR3 nucleotides are TGTGCCAGCAGTTACGAAGGCAGGGACTACAATGAGCAGTTCTTC. V gene TRBV6-5 combines with J gene TRBJ2-1; D is perhaps TRBD1 (5 bases). CDR1 is MNHEY and CDR2 is SVGAGI in the germline V gene. This CDR3 spans 15 amino acids. V lost 2 bases and J lost 3, with 11 bases in between.

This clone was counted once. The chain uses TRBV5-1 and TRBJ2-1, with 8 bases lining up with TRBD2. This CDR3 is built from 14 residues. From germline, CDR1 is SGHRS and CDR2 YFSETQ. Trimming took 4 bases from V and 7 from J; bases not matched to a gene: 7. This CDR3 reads CASSPGLGQNEQFF. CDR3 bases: TGCGCCAGCAGCCCGGGACTAGGTCAAAATGAGCAGTTCTTC.

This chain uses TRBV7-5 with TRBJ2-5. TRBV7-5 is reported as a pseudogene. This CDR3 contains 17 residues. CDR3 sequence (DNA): TGTGCCAGAAGCTTAACTGTTAGTCAGGGAGGGGGCGAGACCCAGTACTTC. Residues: CARSLTVSQGGGETQYF.

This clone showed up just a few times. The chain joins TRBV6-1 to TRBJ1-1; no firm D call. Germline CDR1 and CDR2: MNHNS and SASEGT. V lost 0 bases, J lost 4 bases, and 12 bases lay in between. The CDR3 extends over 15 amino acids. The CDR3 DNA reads TGTGCCAGCAGTGAAGCTTCGACGGTGGGCACTGAAGCTTTCTTT. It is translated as CASSEASTVGTEAFF.

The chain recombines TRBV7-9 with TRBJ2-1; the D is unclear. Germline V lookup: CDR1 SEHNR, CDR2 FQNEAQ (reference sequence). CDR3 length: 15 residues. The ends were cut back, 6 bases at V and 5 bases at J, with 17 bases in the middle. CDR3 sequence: CASSAPLGSHNEQFF. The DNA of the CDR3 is TGTGCCAGCAGTGCCCCACTTGGATCGCACAATGAGCAGTTCTTC.

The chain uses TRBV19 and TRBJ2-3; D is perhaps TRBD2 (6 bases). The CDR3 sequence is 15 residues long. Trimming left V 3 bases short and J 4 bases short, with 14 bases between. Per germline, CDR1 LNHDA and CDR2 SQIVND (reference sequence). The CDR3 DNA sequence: TGTGCCAGTAGTATGGGGACTTCGCCGCCAGATACGCAGTATTTT. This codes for CASSMGTSPPDTQYF. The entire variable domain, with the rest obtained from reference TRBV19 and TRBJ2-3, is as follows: DGGITQSPKYLFRKEGQNVTLSCEQNLNHDAMYWYRQDPGQGLRLIYYSQIVNDFQKGDIAEGYSVSREKKESFPLTVTSAQKNPTAFYLCASSMGTSPPDTQYFGPGTRLTVL.

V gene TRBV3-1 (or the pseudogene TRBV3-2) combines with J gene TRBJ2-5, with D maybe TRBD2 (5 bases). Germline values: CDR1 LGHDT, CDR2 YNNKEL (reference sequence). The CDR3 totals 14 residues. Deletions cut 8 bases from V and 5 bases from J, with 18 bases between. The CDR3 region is CASAPRRFHETQYF. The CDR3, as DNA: TGTGCCAGCGCCCCCCGGAGGTTTCATGAGACCCAGTACTTC.

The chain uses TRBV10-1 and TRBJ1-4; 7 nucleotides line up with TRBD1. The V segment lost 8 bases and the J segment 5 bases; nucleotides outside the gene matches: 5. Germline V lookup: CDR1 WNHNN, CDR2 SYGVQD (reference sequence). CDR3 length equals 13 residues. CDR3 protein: CASQGQINEKLFF. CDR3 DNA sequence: TGCGCCAGCCAGGGACAGATAAATGAAAAACTGTTTTTT.

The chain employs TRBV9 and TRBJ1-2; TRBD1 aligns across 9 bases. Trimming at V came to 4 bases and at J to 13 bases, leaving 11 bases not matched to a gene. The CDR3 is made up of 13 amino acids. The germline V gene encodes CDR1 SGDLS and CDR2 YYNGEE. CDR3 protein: CASSSGTGTLRTF. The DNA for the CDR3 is TGTGCCAGCAGCTCCGGGACAGGGACTTTACGCACCTTC.

DNA of the CDR3: TGTGCCAGCAGTTTTTTGAAGACAGGGGGCCACGAGCAGTACTTC. Translation: CASSFLKTGGHEQYF. The chain has TRBV6-5 and TRBJ2-7; 10 nucleotides match TRBD1. The junction had 8 bases not matched to a gene; V was cut back by 4 bases and J by 5 bases. The CDR3 contains 15 residues. The germline V gene has CDR1 MNHEY and CDR2 SVGAGI.

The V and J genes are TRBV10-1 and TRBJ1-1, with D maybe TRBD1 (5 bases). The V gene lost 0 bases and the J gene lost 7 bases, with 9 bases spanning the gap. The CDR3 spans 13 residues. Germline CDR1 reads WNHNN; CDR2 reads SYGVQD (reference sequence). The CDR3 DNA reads TGCGCCAGCAGTGAGTCGGTTCAGGGTGAAGCTTTCTTT. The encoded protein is CASSESVQGEAFF.

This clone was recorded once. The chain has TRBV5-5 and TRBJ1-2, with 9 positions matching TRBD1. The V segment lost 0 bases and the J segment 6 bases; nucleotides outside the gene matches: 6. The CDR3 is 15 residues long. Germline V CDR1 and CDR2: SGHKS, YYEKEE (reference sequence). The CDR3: CASSLEQGARNGYTF. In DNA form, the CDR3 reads TGTGCCAGCAGCTTGGAACAGGGGGCTCGTAATGGCTACACCTTC.

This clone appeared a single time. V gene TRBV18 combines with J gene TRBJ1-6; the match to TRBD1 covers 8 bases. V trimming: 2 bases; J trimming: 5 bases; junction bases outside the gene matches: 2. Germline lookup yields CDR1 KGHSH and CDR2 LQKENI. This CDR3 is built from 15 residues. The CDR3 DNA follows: TGTGCCAGCTCACCATGGACAGGGAATAATTCACCCCTCCACTTT. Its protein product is CASSPWTGNNSPLHF. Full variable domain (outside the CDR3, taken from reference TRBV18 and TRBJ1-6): NAGVMQNPRHLVRRRGQEARLRCSPMKGHSHVYWYRQLPEEGLKFMVYLQKENIIDESGMPKERFSAEFPKEGPSILRIQQVVRGDSAAYFCASSPWTGNNSPLHFGNGTRLTVT.

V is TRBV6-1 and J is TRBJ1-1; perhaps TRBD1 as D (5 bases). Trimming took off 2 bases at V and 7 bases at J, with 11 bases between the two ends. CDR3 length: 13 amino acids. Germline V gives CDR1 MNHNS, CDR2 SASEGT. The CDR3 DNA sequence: TGTGCCAGCAGTGAATTAGGGGAGGGTGAAGCTTTCTTT. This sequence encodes CASSELGEGEAFF.

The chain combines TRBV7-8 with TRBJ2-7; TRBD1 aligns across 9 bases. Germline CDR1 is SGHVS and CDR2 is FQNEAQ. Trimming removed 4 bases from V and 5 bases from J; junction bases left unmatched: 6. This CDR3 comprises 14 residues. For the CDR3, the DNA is TGTGCCAGCAGCTCCCGACAGGGGGGCAACGAGCAGTACTTC. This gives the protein CASSSRQGGNEQYF.

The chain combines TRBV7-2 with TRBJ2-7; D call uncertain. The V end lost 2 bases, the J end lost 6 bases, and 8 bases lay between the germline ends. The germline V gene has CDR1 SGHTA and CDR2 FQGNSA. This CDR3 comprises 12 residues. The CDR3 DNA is TGTGCCAGCAGCTTACTGGGTCTCGAGCAGTACTTC. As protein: CASSLLGLEQYF.

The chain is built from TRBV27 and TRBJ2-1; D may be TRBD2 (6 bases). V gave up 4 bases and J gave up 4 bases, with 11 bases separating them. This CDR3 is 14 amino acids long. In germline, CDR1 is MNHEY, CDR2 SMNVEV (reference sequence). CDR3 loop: CASSSGGPYNEQFF. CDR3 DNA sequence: TGTGCCAGCAGTTCCGGGGGACCTTACAATGAGCAGTTCTTC.

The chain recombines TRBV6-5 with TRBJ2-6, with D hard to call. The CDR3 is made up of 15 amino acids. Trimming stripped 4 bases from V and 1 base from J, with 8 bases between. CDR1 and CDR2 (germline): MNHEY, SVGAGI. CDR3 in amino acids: CASSSLISGANVLTF. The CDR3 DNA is TGTGCCAGCAGTTCGCTCATTTCTGGGGCCAACGTCCTGACTTTC.

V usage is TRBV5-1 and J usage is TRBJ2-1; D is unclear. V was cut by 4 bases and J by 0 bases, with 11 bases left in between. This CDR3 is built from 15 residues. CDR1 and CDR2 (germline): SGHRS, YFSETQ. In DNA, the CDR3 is TGCGCCAGCAGCGTACAGCATATCTCCTACAATGAGCAGTTCTTC. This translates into CASSVQHISYNEQFF. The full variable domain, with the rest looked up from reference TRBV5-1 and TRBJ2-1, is KAGVTQTPRYLIKTRGQQVTLSCSPISGHRSVSWYQQTPGQGLQFLFEYFSETQRNKGNFPGRFSGRQFSNSRSEMNVSTLELGDSALYLCASSVQHISYNEQFFGPGTRLTVL.

Here the CDR3 reads CASSPVGIGGEKLFF. The CDR3 DNA follows: TGCGCCAGCAGCCCCGTGGGAATAGGAGGCGAAAAACTGTTTTTT. V is TRBV5-1 and J is TRBJ1-4; no clear D gene. This CDR3 comprises 15 residues. V was pared by 4 bases and J by 8 bases, with 18 bases between. CDR1 SGHRS and CDR2 YFSETQ come from the germline V gene.

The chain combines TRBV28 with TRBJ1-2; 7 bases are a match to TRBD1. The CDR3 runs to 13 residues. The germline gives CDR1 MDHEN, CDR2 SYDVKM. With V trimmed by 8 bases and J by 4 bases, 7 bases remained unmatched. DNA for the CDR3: TGTGCCAGCTCCAGGGACAGCAGCTATGGCTACACCTTC. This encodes CASSRDSSYGYTF.